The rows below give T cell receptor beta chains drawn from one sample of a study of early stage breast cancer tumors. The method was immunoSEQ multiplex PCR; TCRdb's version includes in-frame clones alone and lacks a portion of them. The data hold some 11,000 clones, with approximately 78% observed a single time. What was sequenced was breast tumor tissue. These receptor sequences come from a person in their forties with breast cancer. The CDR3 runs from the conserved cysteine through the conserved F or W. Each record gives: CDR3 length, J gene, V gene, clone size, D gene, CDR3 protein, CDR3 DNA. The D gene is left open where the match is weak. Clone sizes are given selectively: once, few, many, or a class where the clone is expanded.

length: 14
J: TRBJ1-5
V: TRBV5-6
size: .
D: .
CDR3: CASSLQGSNQPQHF
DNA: TGTGCCAGCAGCCTCCAGGGCAGCAATCAGCCCCAGCATTTT

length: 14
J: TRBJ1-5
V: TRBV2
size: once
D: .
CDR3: CASSSDRINQPQHF
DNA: TGTGCCAGCAGTTCCGACAGAATCAATCAGCCCCAGCATTTT

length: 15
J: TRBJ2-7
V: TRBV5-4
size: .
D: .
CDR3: CASSTTGEGPYEQYF
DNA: TGTGCCAGCAGCACCACAGGGGAGGGACCCTACGAGCAGTACTTC

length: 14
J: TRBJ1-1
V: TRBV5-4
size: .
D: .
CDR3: CASSLERMNTEAFF
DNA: TGTGCCAGCAGCTTGGAACGGATGAACACTGAAGCTTTCTTT

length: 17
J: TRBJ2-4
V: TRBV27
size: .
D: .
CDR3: CASSLSLRGGPANIQYF
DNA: TGTGCCAGCAGTTTATCTCTTCGGGGTGGCCCTGCGAACATTCAGTACTTC

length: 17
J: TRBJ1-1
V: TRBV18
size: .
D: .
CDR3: CASSPRGGGLPNTEAFF
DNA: TGTGCCAGCTCACCACGGGGCGGGGGTCTCCCGAACACTGAAGCTTTCTTT

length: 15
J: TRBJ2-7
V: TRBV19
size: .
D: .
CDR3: CASSMLFGTAYEQYF
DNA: TGTGCCAGTAGTATGCTCTTTGGGACCGCCTACGAGCAGTACTTC

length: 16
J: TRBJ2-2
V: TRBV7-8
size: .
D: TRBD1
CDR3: CASSAGTGTLTGELFF
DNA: TGTGCCAGCAGCGCCGGGACAGGCACCCTTACCGGGGAGCTGTTTTTT

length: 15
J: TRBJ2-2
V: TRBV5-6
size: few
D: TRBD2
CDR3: CASSLVSGGAGELFF
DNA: TGTGCCAGCAGCTTGGTCTCGGGAGGGGCCGGGGAGCTGTTTTTT

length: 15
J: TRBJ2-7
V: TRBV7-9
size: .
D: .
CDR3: CASSPPLTSLGEQYF
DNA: TGTGCCAGCAGCCCCCCCTTGACGAGCCTAGGCGAGCAGTACTTC

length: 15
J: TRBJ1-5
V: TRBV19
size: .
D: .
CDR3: CASSRGAGYNQPQHF
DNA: TGTGCCAGTAGCCGGGGGGCGGGATACAATCAGCCCCAGCATTTT

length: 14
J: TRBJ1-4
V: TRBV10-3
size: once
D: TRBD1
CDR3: CAIRDGQGGEKLFF
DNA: TGTGCCATCAGGGATGGACAGGGTGGCGAAAAACTGTTTTTT

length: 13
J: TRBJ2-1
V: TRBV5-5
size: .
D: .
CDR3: CASSFLGENEQFF
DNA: TGTGCCAGCAGCTTTCTGGGAGAAAATGAGCAGTTCTTC

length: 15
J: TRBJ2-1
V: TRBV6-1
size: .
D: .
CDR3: CASRPPGSQRNEQFF
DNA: TGTGCCAGCAGACCCCCGGGATCCCAACGCAATGAGCAGTTCTTC